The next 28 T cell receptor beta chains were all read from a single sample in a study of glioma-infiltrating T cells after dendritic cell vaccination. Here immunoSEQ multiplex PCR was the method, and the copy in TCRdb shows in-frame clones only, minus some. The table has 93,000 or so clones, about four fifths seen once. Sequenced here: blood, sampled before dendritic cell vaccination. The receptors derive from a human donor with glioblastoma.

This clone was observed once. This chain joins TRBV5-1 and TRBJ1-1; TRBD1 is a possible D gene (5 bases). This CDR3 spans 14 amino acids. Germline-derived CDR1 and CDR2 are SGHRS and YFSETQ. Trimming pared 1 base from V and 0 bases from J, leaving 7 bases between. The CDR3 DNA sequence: TGCGCCAGCAGCTTGAGGGGTTTGAACACTGAAGCTTTCTTT. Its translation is CASSLRGLNTEAFF.

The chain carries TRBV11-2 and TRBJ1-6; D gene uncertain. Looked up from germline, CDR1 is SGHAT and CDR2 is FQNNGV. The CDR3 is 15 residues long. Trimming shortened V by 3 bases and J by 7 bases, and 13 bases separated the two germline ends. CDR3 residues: CASSFAGRGNSPLHF. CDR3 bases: TGTGCCAGCAGCTTTGCCGGCAGAGGGAATTCACCCCTCCACTTT.

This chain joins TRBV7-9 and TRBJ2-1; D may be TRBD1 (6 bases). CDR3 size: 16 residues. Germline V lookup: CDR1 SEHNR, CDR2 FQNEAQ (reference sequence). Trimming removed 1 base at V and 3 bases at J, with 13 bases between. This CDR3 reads CASSLVSGQNYNEQFF. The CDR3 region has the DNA TGTGCCAGCAGCTTAGTCTCTGGACAGAACTACAATGAGCAGTTCTTC.

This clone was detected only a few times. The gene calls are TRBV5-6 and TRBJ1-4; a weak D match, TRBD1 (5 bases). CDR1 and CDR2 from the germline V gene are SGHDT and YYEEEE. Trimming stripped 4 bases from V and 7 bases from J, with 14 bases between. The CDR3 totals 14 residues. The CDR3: CASSLSGGGEKLFF. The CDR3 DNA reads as TGTGCCAGCAGCCTATCGGGGGGAGGTGAAAAACTGTTTTTT.

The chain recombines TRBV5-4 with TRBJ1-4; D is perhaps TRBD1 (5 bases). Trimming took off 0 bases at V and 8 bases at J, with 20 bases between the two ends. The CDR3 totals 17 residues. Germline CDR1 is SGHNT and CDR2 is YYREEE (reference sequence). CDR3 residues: CASSLGGGGPRQEKLFF. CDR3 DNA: TGTGCCAGCAGCTTGGGGGGGGGAGGCCCCCGACAGGAAAAACTGTTTTTT.

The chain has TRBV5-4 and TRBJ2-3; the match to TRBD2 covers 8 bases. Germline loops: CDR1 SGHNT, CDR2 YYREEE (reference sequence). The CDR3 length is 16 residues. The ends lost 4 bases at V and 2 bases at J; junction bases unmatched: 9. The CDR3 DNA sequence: TGTGCCAGCAGCCCCACGGGCGGGGGGTACACAGATACGCAGTATTTT. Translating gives CASSPTGGGYTDTQYF.

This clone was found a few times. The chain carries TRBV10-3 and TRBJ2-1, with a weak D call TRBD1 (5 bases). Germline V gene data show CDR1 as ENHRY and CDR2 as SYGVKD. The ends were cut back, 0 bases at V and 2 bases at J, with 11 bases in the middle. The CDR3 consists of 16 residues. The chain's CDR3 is CAISESVQATYNEQFF. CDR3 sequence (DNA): TGTGCCATCAGTGAGTCGGTACAGGCCACCTACAATGAGCAGTTCTTC.

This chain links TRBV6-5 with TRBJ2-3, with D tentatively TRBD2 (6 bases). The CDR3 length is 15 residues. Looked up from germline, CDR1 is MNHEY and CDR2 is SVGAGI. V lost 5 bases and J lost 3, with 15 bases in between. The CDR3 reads CASSHRGLTTDTQYF. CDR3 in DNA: TGTGCCAGCAGTCACCGGGGACTGACAACAGATACGCAGTATTTT.

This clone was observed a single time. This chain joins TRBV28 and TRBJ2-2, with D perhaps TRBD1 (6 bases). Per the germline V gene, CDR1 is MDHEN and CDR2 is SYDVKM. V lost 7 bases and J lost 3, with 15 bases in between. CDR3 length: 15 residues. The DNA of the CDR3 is TGTGCCAGCACCATGGGGGCAGGGGACACCGGGGAGCTGTTTTTT. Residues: CASTMGAGDTGELFF.

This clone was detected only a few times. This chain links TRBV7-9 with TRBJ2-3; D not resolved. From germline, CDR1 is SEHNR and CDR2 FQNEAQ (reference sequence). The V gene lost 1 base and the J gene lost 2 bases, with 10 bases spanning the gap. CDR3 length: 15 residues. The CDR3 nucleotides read TGTGCCAGCAGCTTAGTCCGTCCTCCCACAGATACGCAGTATTTT. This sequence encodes CASSLVRPPTDTQYF.

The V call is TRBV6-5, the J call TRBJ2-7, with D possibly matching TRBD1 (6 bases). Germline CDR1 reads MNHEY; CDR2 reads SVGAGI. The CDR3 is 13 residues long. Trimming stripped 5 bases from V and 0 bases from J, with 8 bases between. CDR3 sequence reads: CASSRDISYEQYF. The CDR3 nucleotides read TGTGCCAGCAGTAGGGACATCTCCTACGAGCAGTACTTC.

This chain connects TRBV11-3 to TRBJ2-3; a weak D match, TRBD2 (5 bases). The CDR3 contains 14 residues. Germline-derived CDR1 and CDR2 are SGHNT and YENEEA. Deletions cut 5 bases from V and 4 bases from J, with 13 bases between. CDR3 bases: TGTGCCAGCAGCCCCCGGGAAAGTTCAGATACGCAGTATTTT. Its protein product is CASSPRESSDTQYF.

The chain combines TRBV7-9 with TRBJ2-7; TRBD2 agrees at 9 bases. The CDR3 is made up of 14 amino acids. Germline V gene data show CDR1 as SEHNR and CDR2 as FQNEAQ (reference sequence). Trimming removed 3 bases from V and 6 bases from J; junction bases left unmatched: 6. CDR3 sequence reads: CASSLAGGPIEQYF. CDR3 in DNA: TGTGCCAGCAGCTTGGCGGGGGGGCCGATCGAGCAGTACTTC.

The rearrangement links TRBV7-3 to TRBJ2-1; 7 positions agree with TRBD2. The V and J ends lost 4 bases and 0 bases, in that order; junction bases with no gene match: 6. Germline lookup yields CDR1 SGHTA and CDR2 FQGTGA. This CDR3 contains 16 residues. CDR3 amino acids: CASSWSSGSSYNEQFF. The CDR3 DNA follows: TGTGCCAGCAGCTGGTCTAGCGGCAGCTCCTACAATGAGCAGTTCTTC.

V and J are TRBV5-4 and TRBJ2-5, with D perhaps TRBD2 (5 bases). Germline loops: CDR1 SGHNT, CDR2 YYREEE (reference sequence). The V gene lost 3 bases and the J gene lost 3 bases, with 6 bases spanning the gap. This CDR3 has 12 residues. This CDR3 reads CASSWGEETQYF. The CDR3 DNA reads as TGTGCCAGCAGCTGGGGAGAAGAGACCCAGTACTTC.

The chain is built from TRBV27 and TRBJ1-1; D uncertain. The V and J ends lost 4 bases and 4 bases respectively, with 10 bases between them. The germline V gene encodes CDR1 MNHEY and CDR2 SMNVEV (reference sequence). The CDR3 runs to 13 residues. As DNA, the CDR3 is TGTGCCAGCAGTTACCAAGGGAGCACTGAAGCTTTCTTT. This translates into CASSYQGSTEAFF.

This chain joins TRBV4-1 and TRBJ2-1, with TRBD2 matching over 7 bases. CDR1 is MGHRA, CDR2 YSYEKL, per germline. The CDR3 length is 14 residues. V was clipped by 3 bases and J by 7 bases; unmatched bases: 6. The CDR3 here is CASSHPGLPNEQFF. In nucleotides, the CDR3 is TGCGCCAGCAGCCACCCGGGACTACCTAATGAGCAGTTCTTC.

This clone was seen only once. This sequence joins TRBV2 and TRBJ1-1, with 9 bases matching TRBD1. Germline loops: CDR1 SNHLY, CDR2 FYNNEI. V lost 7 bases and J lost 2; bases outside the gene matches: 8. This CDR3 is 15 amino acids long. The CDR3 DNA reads TGTGCCAGCATCTCACAGGGGGCCTATAACACTGAAGCTTTCTTT. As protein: CASISQGAYNTEAFF.

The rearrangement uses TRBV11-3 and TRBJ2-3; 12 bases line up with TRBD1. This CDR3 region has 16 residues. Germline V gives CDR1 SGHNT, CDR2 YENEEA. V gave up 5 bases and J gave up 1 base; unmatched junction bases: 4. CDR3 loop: CASSPGQGAGTDTQYF. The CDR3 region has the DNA TGTGCCAGCAGCCCGGGACAGGGGGCTGGCACAGATACGCAGTATTTT. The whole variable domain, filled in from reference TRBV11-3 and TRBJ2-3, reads EAGVVQSPRYKIIEKKQPVAFWCNPISGHNTLYWYLQNLGQGPELLIRYENEEAVDDSQLPKDRFSAERLKGVDSTLKIQPAELGDSAVYLCASSPGQGAGTDTQYFGPGTRLTVL.

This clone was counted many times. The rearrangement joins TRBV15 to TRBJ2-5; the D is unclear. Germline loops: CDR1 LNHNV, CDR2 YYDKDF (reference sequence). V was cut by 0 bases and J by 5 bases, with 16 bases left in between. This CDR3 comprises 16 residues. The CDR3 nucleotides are TGTGCCACCAGCAGAGATCTCTCCGCCCCCGGGGAGACCCAGTACTTC. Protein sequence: CATSRDLSAPGETQYF.

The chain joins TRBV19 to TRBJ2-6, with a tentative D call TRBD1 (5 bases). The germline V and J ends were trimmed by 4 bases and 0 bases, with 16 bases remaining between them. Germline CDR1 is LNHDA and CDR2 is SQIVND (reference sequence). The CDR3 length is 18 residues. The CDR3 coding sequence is TGTGCCAGTAGTACTTGGCAGGGCCGACTCTCTGGGGCCAACGTCCTGACTTTC. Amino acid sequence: CASSTWQGRLSGANVLTF. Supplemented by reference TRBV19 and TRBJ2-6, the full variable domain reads DGGITQSPKYLFRKEGQNVTLSCEQNLNHDAMYWYRQDPGQGLRLIYYSQIVNDFQKGDIAEGYSVSREKKESFPLTVTSAQKNPTAFYLCASSTWQGRLSGANVLTFGAGSRLTVL.

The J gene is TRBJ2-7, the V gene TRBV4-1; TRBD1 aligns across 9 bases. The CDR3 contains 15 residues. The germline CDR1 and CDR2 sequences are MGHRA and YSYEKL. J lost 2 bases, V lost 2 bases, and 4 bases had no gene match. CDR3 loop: CASSQTTGGTYEQYF. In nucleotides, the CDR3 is TGCGCCAGCAGCCAAACTACAGGGGGCACCTACGAGCAGTACTTC.

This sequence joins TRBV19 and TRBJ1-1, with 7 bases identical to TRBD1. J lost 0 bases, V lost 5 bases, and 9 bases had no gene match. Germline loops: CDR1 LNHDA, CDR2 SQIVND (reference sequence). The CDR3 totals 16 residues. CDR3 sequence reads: CASSARDSEMNTEAFF. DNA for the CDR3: TGTGCCAGTAGTGCAAGGGACAGTGAAATGAACACTGAAGCTTTCTTT.

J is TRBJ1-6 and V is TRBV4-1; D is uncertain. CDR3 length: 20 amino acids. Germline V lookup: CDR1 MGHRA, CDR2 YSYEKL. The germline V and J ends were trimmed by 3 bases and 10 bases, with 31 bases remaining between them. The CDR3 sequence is CASSHSVGSLDLTFRSPLHF. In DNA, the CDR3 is TGCGCCAGCAGCCATTCGGTGGGTTCCCTAGACCTTACCTTTAGGTCACCCCTCCACTTT.

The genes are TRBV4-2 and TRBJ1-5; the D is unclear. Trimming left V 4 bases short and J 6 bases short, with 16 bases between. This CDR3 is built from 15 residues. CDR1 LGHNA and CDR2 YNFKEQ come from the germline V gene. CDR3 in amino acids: CASSPQFGEGQPQHF. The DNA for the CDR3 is TGTGCCAGCAGCCCCCAATTCGGGGAGGGTCAGCCCCAGCATTTT.

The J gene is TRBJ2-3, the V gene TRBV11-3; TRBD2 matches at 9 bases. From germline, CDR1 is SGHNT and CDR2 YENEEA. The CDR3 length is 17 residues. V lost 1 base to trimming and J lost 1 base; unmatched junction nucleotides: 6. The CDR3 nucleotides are TGTGCCAGCAGCTTAGCCGGCGGGGGGGCAGGCACAGATACGCAGTATTTT. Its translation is CASSLAGGGAGTDTQYF.

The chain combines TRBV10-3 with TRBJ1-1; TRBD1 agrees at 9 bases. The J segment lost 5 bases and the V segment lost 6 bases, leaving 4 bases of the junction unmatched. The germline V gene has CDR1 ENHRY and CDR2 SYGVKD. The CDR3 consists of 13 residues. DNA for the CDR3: TGTGCCATCAGCGGGACAGGGCGGACTGAAGCTTTCTTT. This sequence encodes CAISGTGRTEAFF.

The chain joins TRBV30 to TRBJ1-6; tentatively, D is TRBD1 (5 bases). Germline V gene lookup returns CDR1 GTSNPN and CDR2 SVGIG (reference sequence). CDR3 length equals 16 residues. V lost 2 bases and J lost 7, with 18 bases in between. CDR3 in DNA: TGTGCCTGGAGTCCCCAGGGTAGTCCGTTCAATTCACCCCTCCACTTT. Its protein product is CAWSPQGSPFNSPLHF.